Presented here are 2 T cell receptor beta chains from one specimen sequenced in a study of T cell clonality in common variable immunodeficiency. Assay used: immunoSEQ multiplex PCR; TCRdb lists only in-frame clones, some missing. This repertoire holds 75,000 to 85,000 clones, and none appear only once. The sequenced material came from peripheral blood mononuclear cells. These receptor sequences come from a person between 18 and 75 years old in good health.

This clone was recorded at least ten times. The CDR3 is cut off 3 residues early in the read; its end comes from the germline J gene. The V call is TRBV2, the J call TRBJ1-1; 7 bases agree with TRBD1. This CDR3 has 13 residues. The V gene end was trimmed by 9 bases and the J gene end by 0 bases; junction bases not matched to a gene: 4. The germline gives CDR1 SNHLY, CDR2 FYNNEI. The CDR3 spells CARTGDMNTEAFF. The sequenced part of the CDR3 DNA is TGTGCCAGAACAGGGGACATGAACACTGAA.

This clone was recorded many times. Read sequence stops 3 residues before the CDR3 end, and the germline J gene provides the missing end. The genes are TRBV15 and TRBJ2-7; D is possibly TRBD2 (6 bases). V gave up 5 bases and J gave up 1 base, with 6 bases separating them. Germline assignment: CDR1 LNHNV and CDR2 YYDKDF (reference sequence). The CDR3 is made up of 12 amino acids. The covered CDR3 bases are TGTGCCACCAGCGGGGGGTCCTACGAG. Protein product: CATSGGSYE. The whole CDR3 reads CATSGGSYEQYF. The variable domain in full, completed from reference TRBV15 and TRBJ2-7, reads DAMVIQNPRYQVTQFGKPVTLSCSQTLNHNVMYWYQQKSSQAPKLLFHYYDKDFNNEADTPDNFQSRRPNTSFCFLDIRSPGLGDTAMYLCATSGGSYEQYFGPGTRLTVT.